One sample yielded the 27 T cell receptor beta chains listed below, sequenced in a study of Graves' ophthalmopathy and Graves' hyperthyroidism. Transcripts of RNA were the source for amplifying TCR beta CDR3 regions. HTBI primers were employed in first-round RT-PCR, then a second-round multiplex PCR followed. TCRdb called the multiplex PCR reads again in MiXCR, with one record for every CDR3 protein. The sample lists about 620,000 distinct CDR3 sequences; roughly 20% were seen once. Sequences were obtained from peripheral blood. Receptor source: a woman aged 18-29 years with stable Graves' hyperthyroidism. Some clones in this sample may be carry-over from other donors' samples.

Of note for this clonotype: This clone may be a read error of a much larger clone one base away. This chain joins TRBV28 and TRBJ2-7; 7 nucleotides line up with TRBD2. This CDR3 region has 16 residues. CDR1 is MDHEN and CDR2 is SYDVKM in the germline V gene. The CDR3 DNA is TGTGCCAGCAGTTTACATCGGGAGGAGGCTCCCTACGAGAAGTACTTC. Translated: CASSLHREEAPYEKYF.

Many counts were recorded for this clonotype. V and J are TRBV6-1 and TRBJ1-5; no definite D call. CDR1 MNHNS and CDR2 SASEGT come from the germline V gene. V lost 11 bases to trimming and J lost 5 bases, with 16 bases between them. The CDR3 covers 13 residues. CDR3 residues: CASGGSWDQPQHF. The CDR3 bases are TGTGCCTCCGGTGGGAGCTGGGATCAGCCCCAGCATTTT.

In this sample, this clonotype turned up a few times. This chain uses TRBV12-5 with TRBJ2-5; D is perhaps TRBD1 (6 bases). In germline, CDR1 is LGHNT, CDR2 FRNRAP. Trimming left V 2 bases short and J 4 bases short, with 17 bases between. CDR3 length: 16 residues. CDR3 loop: CASGLSEYRVGETQYF. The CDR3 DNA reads TGTGCTAGTGGTTTGTCGGAATACAGGGTGGGAGAGACCCAGTACTTC. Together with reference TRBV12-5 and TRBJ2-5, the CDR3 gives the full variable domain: DARVTQTPRHKVTEMGQEVTMRCQPILGHNTVFWYRQTMMQGLELLAYFRNRAPLDDSGMPKDRFSAEMPDATLATLKIQPSEPRDSAVYFCASGLSEYRVGETQYFGPGTRLLVL.

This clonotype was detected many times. CDR3 sequence reads: CASSQPRQRINTIYF. CDR3 bases: TGTGCCAGCAGTCAACCCAGACAACGTATTAACACCATATATTTT. The chain is built from TRBV28 and TRBJ1-3; D unresolved. Per the germline V gene, CDR1 is MDHEN and CDR2 is SYDVKM. This CDR3 comprises 15 residues. Trimming took 5 bases from V and 7 from J, leaving 18 bases between them.

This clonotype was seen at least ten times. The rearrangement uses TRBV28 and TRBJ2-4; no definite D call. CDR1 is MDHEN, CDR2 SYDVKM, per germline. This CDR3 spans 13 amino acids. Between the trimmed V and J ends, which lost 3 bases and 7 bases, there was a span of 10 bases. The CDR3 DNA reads TGTGCCAGCAGTTTTGGACCGAGGAACATTCAGTACTTC. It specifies CASSFGPRNIQYF.

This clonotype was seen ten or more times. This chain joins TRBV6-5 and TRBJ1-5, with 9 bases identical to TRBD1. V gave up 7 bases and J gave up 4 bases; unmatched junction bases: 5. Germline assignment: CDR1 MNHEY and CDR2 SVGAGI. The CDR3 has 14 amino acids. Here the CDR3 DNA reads TGTGCCAGCAATTTGGACAGGGGTAATCAGCCCCAGCATTTT. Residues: CASNLDRGNQPQHF.

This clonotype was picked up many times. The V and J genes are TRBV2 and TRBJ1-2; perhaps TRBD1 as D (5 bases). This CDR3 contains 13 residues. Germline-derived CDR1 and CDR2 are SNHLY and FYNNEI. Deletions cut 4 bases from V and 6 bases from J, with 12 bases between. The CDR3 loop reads CASSVQGDDGYTF. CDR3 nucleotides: TGTGCCAGCAGTGTCCAGGGAGATGATGGCTACACCTTC.

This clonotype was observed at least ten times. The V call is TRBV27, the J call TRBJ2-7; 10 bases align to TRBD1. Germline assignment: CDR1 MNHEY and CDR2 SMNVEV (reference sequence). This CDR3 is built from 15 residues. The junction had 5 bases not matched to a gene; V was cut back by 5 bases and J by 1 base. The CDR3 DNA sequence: TGTGCCAGCAGTCAGGGGACAGGGGCGTCCTACGAGCAGTACTTC. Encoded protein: CASSQGTGASYEQYF.

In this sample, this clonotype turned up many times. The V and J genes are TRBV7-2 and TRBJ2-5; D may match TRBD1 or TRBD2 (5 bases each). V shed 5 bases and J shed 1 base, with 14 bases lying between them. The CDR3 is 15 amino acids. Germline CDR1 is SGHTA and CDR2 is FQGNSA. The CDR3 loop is CASSKWDHPQETQYF. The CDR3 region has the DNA TGTGCCAGCAGCAAATGGGACCACCCCCAAGAGACCCAGTACTTC. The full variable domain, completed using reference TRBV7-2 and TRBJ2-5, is GAGVSQSPSNKVTEKGKDVELRCDPISGHTALYWYRQSLGQGLEFLIYFQGNSAPDKSGLPSDRFSAERTGGSVSTLTIQRTQQEDSAVYLCASSKWDHPQETQYFGPGTRLLVL.

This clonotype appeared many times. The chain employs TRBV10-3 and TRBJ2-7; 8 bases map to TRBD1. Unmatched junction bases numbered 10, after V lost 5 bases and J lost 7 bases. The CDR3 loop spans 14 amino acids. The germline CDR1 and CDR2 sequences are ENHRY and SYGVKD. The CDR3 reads CAISRGQGLGEQYF. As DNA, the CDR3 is TGTGCCATCAGTCGCGGACAGGGTCTGGGGGAGCAGTACTTC.

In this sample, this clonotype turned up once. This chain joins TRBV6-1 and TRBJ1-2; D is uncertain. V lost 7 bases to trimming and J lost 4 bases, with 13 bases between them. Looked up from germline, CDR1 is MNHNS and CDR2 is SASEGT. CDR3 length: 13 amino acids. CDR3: CASTPKFSYGYTF. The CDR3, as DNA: TGTGCCAGCACCCCAAAGTTTTCCTATGGCTACACCTTC.

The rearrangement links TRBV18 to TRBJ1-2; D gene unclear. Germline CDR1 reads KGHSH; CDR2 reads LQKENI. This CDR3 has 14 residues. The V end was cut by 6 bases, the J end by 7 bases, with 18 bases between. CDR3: CASSPRDPTAGYTF. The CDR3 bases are TGTGCCAGCTCCCCCCGCGACCCTACGGCTGGCTACACCTTC.

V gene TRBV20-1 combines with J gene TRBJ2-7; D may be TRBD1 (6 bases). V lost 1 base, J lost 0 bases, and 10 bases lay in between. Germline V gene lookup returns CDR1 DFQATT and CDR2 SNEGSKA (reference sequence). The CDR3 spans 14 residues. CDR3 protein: CSARAWTDSYEQYF. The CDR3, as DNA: TGCAGTGCTAGAGCCTGGACAGACTCCTACGAGCAGTACTTC.

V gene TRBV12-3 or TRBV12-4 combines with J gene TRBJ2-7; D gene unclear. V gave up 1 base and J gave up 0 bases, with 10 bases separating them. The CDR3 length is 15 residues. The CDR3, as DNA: TGTGCCAGCAGTTTAGATCTCCCGAGCTCCTACGAGCAGTACTTC. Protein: CASSLDLPSSYEQYF.

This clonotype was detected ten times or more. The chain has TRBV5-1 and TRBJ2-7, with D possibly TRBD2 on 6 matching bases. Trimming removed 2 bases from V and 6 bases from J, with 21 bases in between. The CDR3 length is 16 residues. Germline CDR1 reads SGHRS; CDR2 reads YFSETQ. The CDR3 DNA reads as TGCGCCAGCAGCTTCCGCACAACAGGAGGGAATAGCGAGCAGTACTTC. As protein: CASSFRTTGGNSEQYF.

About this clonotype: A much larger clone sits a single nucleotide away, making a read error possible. The CDR3 coding sequence is TGTGCCAGCTCACCGGAATGGGGGAATATGGATTGCTTT. As protein: CASSPEWGNMDCF. V and J are TRBV18 and TRBJ1-1; possibly TRBD1 for D (5 bases). Germline V gene lookup returns CDR1 KGHSH and CDR2 LQKENI. The CDR3 spans 13 residues.

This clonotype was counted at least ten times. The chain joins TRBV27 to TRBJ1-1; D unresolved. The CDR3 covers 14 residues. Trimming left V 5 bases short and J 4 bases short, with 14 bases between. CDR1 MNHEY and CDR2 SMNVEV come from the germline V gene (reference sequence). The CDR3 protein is CASSPRTEGTEAFF. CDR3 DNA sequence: TGTGCCAGCAGTCCGAGGACGGAGGGCACTGAAGCTTTCTTT.

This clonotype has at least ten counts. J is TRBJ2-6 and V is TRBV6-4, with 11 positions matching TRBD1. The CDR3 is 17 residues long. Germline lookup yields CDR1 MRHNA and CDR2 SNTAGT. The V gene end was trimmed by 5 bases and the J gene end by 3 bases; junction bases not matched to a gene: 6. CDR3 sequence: CASSLDRGRGGANVLTF. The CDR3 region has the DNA TGTGCCAGCAGTCTGGACAGGGGGCGAGGTGGGGCCAACGTCCTGACTTTC.

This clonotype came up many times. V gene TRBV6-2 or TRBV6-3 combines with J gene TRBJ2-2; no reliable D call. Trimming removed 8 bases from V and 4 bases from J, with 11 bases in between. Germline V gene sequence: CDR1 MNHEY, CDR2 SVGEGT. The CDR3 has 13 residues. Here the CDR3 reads CASHPGGTGELFF. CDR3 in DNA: TGTGCCAGCCATCCCGGTGGCACCGGGGAGCTGTTTTTT.

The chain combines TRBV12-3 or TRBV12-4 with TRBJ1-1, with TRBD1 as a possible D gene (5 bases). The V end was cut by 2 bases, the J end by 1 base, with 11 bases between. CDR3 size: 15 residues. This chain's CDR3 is CASSLRPGGNTEAFF. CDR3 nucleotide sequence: TGTGCCAGCAGTTTACGCCCGGGGGGGAACACTGAAGCTTTCTTT.

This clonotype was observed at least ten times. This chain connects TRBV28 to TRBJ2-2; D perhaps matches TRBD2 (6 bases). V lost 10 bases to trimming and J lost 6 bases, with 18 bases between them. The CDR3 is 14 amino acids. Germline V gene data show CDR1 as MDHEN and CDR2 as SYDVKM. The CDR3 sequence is CATRRDPNAGELFF. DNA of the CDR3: TGTGCCACCCGGAGGGACCCCAACGCCGGGGAGCTGTTTTTT.

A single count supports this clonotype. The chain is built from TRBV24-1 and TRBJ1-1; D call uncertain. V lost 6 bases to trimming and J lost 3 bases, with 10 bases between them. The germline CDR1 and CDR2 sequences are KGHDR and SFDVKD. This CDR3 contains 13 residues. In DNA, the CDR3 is TGTGCCACCAGTAGGCGGGGAGACACTGAAGCTTTCTTT. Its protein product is CATSRRGDTEAFF.

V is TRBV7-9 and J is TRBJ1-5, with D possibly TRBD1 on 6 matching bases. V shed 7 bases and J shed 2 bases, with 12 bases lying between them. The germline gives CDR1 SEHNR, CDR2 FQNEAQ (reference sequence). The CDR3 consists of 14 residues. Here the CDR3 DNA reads TGTGCCAGCACGACGGGGGGCGGCAATCAGCCCCAGCATTTT. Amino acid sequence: CASTTGGGNQPQHF.

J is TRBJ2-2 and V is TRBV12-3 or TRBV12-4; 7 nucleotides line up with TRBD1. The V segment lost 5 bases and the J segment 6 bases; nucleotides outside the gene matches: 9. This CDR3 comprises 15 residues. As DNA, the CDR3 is TGTGCCAGCAGTCCCCCCACAGGGGTCCCCGGGGAGCTGTTTTTT. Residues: CASSPPTGVPGELFF.

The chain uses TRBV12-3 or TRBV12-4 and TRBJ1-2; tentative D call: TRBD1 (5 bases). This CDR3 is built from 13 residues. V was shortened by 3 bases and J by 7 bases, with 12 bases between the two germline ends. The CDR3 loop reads CASSLFQGGGYTF. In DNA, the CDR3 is TGTGCCAGCAGTTTGTTTCAGGGAGGTGGCTACACCTTC.

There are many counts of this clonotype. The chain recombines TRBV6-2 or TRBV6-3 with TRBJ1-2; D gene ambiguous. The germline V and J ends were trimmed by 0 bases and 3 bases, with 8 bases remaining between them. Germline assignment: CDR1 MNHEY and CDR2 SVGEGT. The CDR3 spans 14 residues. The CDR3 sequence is CASSYSTRYYGYTF. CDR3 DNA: TGTGCCAGCAGTTACTCGACGCGATACTATGGCTACACCTTC.

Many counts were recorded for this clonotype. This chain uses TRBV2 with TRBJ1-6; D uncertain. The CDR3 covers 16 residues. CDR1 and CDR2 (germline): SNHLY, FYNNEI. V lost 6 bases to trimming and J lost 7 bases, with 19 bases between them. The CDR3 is CASRPTLGIGNSPLHF. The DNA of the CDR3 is TGTGCCAGCAGACCCACCCTGGGCATAGGGAATTCACCCCTCCACTTT.